This T cell receptor (beta chain) was profiled in a study of blood T cell repertoires in COVID-19. About the research overall: Acute-phase and convalescent COVID-19 samples originated in the United States, Italy and Spain.

Allocation to cohorts depended on clinical history reported by the participants. Study processing details: Researchers report that nucleated cell counts were estimated from reference gene primer amplification. Only in-frame clones appear in the TCRdb table, and some are missing; sequencing was by immunoSEQ multiplex PCR. The D gene and trimming were derived from the DNA, and the V and J assignments and clone size from that table. The profile shows over 200,000 clones, 80% to 90% of them singletons. Germline values: CDR1 SGHRS, CDR2 YFSETQ. The CDR3 extends over 14 amino acids. Trimming took 5 bases from V and 3 from J; bases not matched to a gene: 7.

Sequenced material: PBMCs or T cells enriched from blood (not recorded which). The TCR comes from a woman aged 50 to 60 in a cohort exposed to, infected with or recovered from COVID-19 (not recorded which). The J gene is TRBJ2-5, the V gene TRBV5-1; TRBD2 aligns across 7 bases. This CDR3 is CASRELAQKETQYF. CDR3 coding DNA: TGCGCCAGCAGAGAACTAGCGCAAAAAGAGACCCAGTACTTC.